Each of the 15 T cell receptor beta chains below was sequenced from the same sample in a study of blood T cell repertoires in COVID-19. Clones were sequenced by immunoSEQ multiplex PCR, and TCRdb holds only the in-frame ones, with some missing. The sample yields 90,000 to 150,000 clones, 80% to 90% seen once. Sample: peripheral blood. These receptors were collected from a man in his 70s with active or convalescent COVID-19.

The chain recombines TRBV2 with TRBJ2-1; TRBD2 might be the D (7 bases). Germline V gene sequence: CDR1 SNHLY, CDR2 FYNNEI. The V and J ends lost 5 bases and 6 bases respectively, with 17 bases between them. The CDR3 totals 15 residues. This chain's CDR3 is CASSRTRGTTNEQFF. DNA of the CDR3: TGTGCCAGCAGTAGGACTAGGGGGACGACCAATGAGCAGTTCTTC. Drawing the rest from reference TRBV2 and TRBJ2-1, the complete variable domain is EPEVTQTPSHQVTQMGQEVILRCVPISNHLYFYWYRQILGQKVEFLVSFYNNEISEKSEIFDDQFSVERPDGSNFTLKIRSTKLEDSAMYFCASSRTRGTTNEQFFGPGTRLTVL.

This clone was recorded only once. V usage is TRBV4-1 and J usage is TRBJ1-4; the match to TRBD1 covers 7 bases. The CDR3 contains 20 residues. Per germline, CDR1 MGHRA and CDR2 YSYEKL. Trimming removed 4 bases from V and 2 bases from J; junction bases left unmatched: 19. The CDR3 here is CASSPPIGLTGSLTNEKLFF. The CDR3 DNA reads as TGCGCCAGCAGCCCTCCCATCGGCCTGACAGGGTCTTTGACTAATGAAAAACTGTTTTTT.

V and J are TRBV19 and TRBJ2-3, with 7 positions matching TRBD2. The germline gives CDR1 LNHDA, CDR2 SQIVND (reference sequence). The CDR3 extends over 16 amino acids. The V gene end was trimmed by 4 bases and the J gene end by 2 bases; junction bases not matched to a gene: 9. Written as DNA, the CDR3 is TGTGCCAGTAGTAACTCGACTAGCAGCCTCACAGATACGCAGTATTTT. Encoded protein: CASSNSTSSLTDTQYF.

This clone has a single count. The germline gene is not matched at one end of the junction; a read error may be the cause. The CDR3 DNA sequence: TGTGCCAGCAGGGAAGAAGGGGCCCAGTACTTC. It translates to CASREEGAQYF. The gene calls are TRBV2 and TRBJ2-5, with D possibly matching TRBD1 (5 bases). The CDR3 totals 11 residues. Germline V CDR1 and CDR2: SNHLY, FYNNEI.

This clone was observed a few times. V usage is TRBV3-1 (or the pseudogene TRBV3-2) and J usage is TRBJ1-4, with unresolved D. Germline CDR1 is LGHDT and CDR2 is YNNKEL (reference sequence). V was trimmed by 4 bases and J by 6 bases, leaving 12 bases between them. The CDR3 runs to 14 residues. CDR3 nucleotide sequence: TGTGCCAGCAGCCCCGGAGTGCAATATGAAAAACTGTTTTTT. This gives the protein CASSPGVQYEKLFF.

The chain has TRBV27 and TRBJ1-1; 8 bases fit TRBD1. This CDR3 is 15 amino acids long. V lost 6 bases and J lost 0; bases outside the gene matches: 6. Germline lookup yields CDR1 MNHEY and CDR2 SMNVEV (reference sequence). CDR3 protein: CASRPGGKVNTEAFF. CDR3 DNA sequence: TGTGCCAGCAGACCAGGGGGCAAAGTGAACACTGAAGCTTTCTTT.

The chain carries TRBV12-3 or TRBV12-4 and TRBJ2-1, with D maybe TRBD1 (5 bases). The CDR3 runs to 13 residues. V gave up 3 bases and J gave up 8 bases, with 11 bases separating them. Written as DNA, the CDR3 is TGTGCCAGCAGTTTCTTAGGGGCGGATGAGCAGTTCTTC. Its translation: CASSFLGADEQFF.

This chain links TRBV6-5 with TRBJ1-2; 9 nucleotides align to TRBD1. The V gene's germline CDR1 is MNHEY and CDR2 SVGAGI. This CDR3 region has 15 residues. J gave up 2 bases and V 3 bases, and 4 bases lay outside the gene matches. CDR3 protein: CASSYSGTGNYGYTF. CDR3 in DNA: TGTGCCAGCAGTTATTCCGGGACAGGGAACTATGGCTACACCTTC.

The rearrangement uses TRBV29-1 and TRBJ2-7, with 14 positions matching TRBD2. Germline assignment: CDR1 SQVTM and CDR2 ANQGSEA. The CDR3 sequence is 17 residues long. V was pared by 0 bases and J by 2 bases, with 6 bases of the junction left unmatched. The CDR3 coding sequence is TGCAGCGTTGAAGAGGGGACTAGCGGGAGAGGAACCTACGAGCAGTACTTC. This sequence encodes CSVEEGTSGRGTYEQYF.

This rearrangement joins TRBV28 to TRBJ2-7, with 9 bases matching TRBD2. CDR3 length equals 14 residues. Germline V gene data show CDR1 as MDHEN and CDR2 as SYDVKM. With 5 bases clipped from V and 2 bases from J, the junction kept 4 bases outside the gene matches. The CDR3 nucleotides are TGTGCCAGCAGTGAACTAGCGGGTACCTACGAGCAGTACTTC. It specifies CASSELAGTYEQYF.

V gene TRBV28 combines with J gene TRBJ1-2; the D gene is possibly TRBD1 (5 bases). The CDR3 has 14 amino acids. V was pared by 2 bases and J by 5 bases, with 12 bases between. The germline V gene has CDR1 MDHEN and CDR2 SYDVKM. CDR3 amino acids: CASSLTGEGYGYTF. The CDR3 DNA reads TGTGCCAGCAGTTTAACAGGTGAAGGATATGGCTACACCTTC.

Worth noting for this clone: The same CDR3 arises from other DNA sequences in this sample as well. V and J are TRBV9 and TRBJ2-3; a possible D gene is TRBD2 (6 bases). V dropped 0 bases and J dropped 0 bases, with 11 bases sitting between them. The CDR3 contains 16 residues. CDR1 SGDLS and CDR2 YYNGEE come from the germline V gene. The CDR3 loop is CASSVGNSGSTDTQYF. The CDR3 DNA reads TGTGCCAGCAGCGTAGGGAATAGCGGAAGCACAGATACGCAGTATTTT.

This clone showed up just once. The chain uses TRBV19 and TRBJ1-5, with 7 bases lining up with TRBD1. The CDR3 is made up of 15 amino acids. Trimming cost V 4 bases and J 4 bases; bases outside gene matches: 7. CDR1 and CDR2 from the germline V gene are LNHDA and SQIVND (reference sequence). CDR3 amino acids: CASSTSQGWNQPQHF. CDR3 nucleotide sequence: TGTGCCAGTAGTACTTCACAGGGGTGGAATCAGCCCCAGCATTTT.

J is TRBJ1-2 and V is TRBV11-1; TRBD1 agrees at 7 bases. Germline CDR1 is SGHAT and CDR2 is FQDESV (reference sequence). The CDR3 runs to 13 residues. V shed 5 bases and J 3 bases; nucleotides not matched to a gene: 3. The CDR3 DNA reads as TGTGCCAGCAGCCAAACAGGGGACTATGGCTACACCTTC. It encodes CASSQTGDYGYTF. Full variable domain (missing parts from reference TRBV11-1 and TRBJ1-2): EAEVAQSPRYKITEKSQAVAFWCDPISGHATLYWYRQILGQGPELLVQFQDESVVDDSQLPKDRFSAERLKGVDSTLKIQPAELGDSAMYLCASSQTGDYGYTFGSGTRLTVV.

In this sample, this clone turned up once. The chain links TRBV19 to TRBJ1-4; unclear D gene. The CDR3 spans 13 residues. With 5 bases removed from V and 4 bases from J, the gap between germline ends came to 8 bases. Germline V CDR1 and CDR2: LNHDA, SQIVND (reference sequence). CDR3 region: CASSARNNEKLFF. The CDR3 DNA reads as TGTGCCAGTAGTGCCAGAAATAATGAAAAACTGTTTTTT.